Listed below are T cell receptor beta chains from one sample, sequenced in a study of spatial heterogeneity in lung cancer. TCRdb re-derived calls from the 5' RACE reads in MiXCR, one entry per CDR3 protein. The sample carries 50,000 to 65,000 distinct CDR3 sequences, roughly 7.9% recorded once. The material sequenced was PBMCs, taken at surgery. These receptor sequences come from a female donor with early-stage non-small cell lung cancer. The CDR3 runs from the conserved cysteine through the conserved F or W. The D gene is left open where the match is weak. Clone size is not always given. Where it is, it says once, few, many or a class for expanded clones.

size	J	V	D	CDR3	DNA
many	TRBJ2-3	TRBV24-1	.	CATSPGAPDTQYF	TGTGCCACCAGTCCCGGCGCCCCAGATACGCAGTATTTT
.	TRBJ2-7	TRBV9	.	CASSVALGVEQYF	TGTGCCAGCAGCGTAGCTTTAGGGGTCGAGCAGTACTTC
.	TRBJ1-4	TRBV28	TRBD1	CASSKPGQGIEKLFF	TGTGCCAGCAGTAAACCGGGACAGGGGATCGAAAAACTGTTTTTT
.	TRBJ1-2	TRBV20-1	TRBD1	CSARQGSYGYTF	TGCAGTGCTCGACAGGGGAGCTATGGCTACACCTTC
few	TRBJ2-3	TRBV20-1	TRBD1	CSARGPGQGTDTQYF	TGCAGTGCTAGAGGACCGGGACAGGGCACAGATACGCAGTATTTT
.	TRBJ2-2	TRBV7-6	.	CASSLALTGELFF	TGTGCCAGCAGCTTAGCGCTAACCGGGGAGCTGTTTTTT
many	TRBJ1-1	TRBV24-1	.	CATSEGMNTEAFF	TGTGCCACCAGTGAAGGCATGAACACTGAAGCTTTCTTT
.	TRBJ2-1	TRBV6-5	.	CASTSLRLAGNEQFF	TGTGCCAGCACTTCCCTCCGGCTAGCCGGAAATGAGCAGTTCTTC
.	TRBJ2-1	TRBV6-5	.	CASSPPGGGEQFF	TGTGCCAGCAGCCCTCCCGGGGGAGGTGAGCAGTTCTTC
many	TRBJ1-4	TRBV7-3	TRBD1	CASSFSGTGPEKLFF	TGTGCCAGCAGCTTTTCCGGGACAGGTCCTGAAAAACTGTTTTTT
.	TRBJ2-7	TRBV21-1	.	CASSKDADSYEQYF	TGTGCCAGCAGCAAAGACGCAGACTCCTACGAGCAGTACTTC
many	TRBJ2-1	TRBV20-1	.	CSARHTSGYHNEQFF	TGCAGTGCTAGACATACCAGCGGGTATCACAATGAGCAGTTCTTC
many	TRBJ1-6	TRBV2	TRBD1	CASVLGDRENSPLHF	TGTGCCAGCGTTTTGGGGGACAGGGAAAATTCACCCCTCCACTTT
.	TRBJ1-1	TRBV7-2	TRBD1	CASSSLDRGLRSTEAFF	TGTGCCAGCAGCTCCCTCGACAGGGGGCTTAGGAGCACTGAAGCTTTCTTT
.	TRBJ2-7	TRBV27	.	CASPIPPRTDSYEQYF	TGTGCCAGCCCCATCCCACCCCGGACAGACTCCTACGAGCAGTACTTC
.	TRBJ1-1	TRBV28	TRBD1	CASSPGQIFVMNTEAFF	TGTGCCAGCAGCCCGGGACAGATCTTTGTCATGAACACTGAAGCTTTCTTT
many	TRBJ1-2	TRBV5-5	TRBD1	CASSLGGQGYGYTF	TGTGCCAGCAGCTTGGGAGGACAGGGCTATGGCTACACCTTC
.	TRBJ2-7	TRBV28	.	CASSLPGSYEQYF	TGTGCCAGCAGTTTACCAGGTTCCTACGAGCAGTACTTC
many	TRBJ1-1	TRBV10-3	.	CAITLGENTEAFF	TGTGCCATCACTCTAGGGGAAAACACTGAAGCTTTCTTT
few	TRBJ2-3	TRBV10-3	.	CAISEYEGTDTQYF	TGTGCCATCAGTGAGTACGAGGGGACAGATACGCAGTATTTT
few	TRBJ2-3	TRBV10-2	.	CASSRQELGDTQYF	TGCGCCAGCAGTCGGCAGGAATTGGGAGATACGCAGTATTTT
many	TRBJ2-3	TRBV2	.	CASQKQGADTQYF	TGTGCCAGTCAGAAACAGGGAGCAGATACGCAGTATTTT
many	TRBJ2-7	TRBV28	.	CASSATYEQYF	TGTGCCAGCAGTGCGACCTACGAGCAGTACTTC
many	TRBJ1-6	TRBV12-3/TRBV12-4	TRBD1	CASRPGQGESYNSPLHF	TGTGCCAGCAGACCGGGACAGGGGGAGTCCTATAATTCACCCCTCCACTTT
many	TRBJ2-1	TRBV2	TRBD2	CASSELREGGYNEQFF	TGTGCCAGCAGTGAACTACGGGAGGGAGGCTACAATGAGCAGTTCTTC
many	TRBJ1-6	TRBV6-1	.	CASIGDINSPLHF	TGTGCCAGCATTGGGGACATTAATTCACCCCTCCACTTT
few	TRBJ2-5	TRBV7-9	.	CASSLDQGYQETQYF	TGTGCCAGCAGCTTAGATCAGGGGTACCAAGAGACCCAGTACTTC
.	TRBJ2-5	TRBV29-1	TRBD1	CSVQTGGEETQYF	TGCAGCGTGCAGACAGGGGGCGAAGAGACCCAGTACTTC
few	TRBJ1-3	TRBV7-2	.	CASSLETGLVGRGTIYF	TGTGCCAGCAGCTTAGAAACTGGGCTAGTGGGGCGAGGCACCATATATTTT
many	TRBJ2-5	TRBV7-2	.	CASSLARQRQETQYF	TGTGCCAGCAGCTTAGCGCGCCAGAGACAAGAGACCCAGTACTTC
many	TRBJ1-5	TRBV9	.	CASSVVDLGTQHF	TGTGCCAGCAGCGTAGTTGACCTTGGGACCCAGCATTTT
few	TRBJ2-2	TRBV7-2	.	CASSFSPGRELFF	TGTGCCAGCAGCTTCTCGCCGGGACGGGAGCTGTTTTTT
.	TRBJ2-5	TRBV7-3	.	CASSLGIRETQYF	TGTGCCAGCAGCTTAGGAATTAGAGAGACCCAGTACTTC
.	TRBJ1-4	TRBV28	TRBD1	CASSKGQGHEKLFF	TGTGCCAGCAGCAAGGGACAGGGTCATGAAAAACTGTTTTTT